The clone carrying this T cell receptor (beta chain) has more than one count but fewer than ten. Germline V gene lookup returns CDR1 SGHAT and CDR2 FQNNGV. CDR3 length: 16 amino acids. J lost 4 bases, V lost 5 bases, and 5 bases had no gene match. Original processing methods: Reference gene primer amplification gave nucleated cell count estimates. Assay: immunoSEQ multiplex PCR; the TCRdb copy retains only in-frame clones and omits some. V and J calls and clone size are those listed in that table; D and trimming were worked out from the DNA. The data contain approximately 240,000 clones, 65% to 80% of them seen just once; the ten biggest clones take up roughly 4.2%. This entry belongs to a study of blood T cell repertoires in COVID-19. Turning to the study itself: Italy, Spain and the United States were the sources of the convalescent and acute COVID-19 samples. T cells, B-cell-depleted T cells, or PBMCs provided the cDNA or gDNA that served as material.

Sequencing was done on a sample of peripheral blood. The rearrangement joins TRBV11-2 to TRBJ2-1; 13 nucleotides agree with TRBD2. This receptor was obtained from a woman in her thirties or forties with active or convalescent COVID-19. This chain's CDR3 is CASSPRGLAGYNEQFF. CDR3 DNA: TGTGCCAGCAGCCCAAGGGGACTAGCGGGGTACAATGAGCAGTTCTTC.